The rows below give T cell receptor beta chains drawn from one sample of a study of cytomegalovirus exposure and HLA in healthy donors. Libraries were prepared by immunoSEQ multiplex PCR; TCRdb keeps only in-frame clonotypes and omits some of them. This table holds under 250,000 clones, roughly four fifths found once. Sequences were obtained from PBMCs. The receptors were sampled from a woman in her 50s in good health and CMV-seropositive. CDR3s include the opening cysteine and the closing phenylalanine or tryptophan. The D gene is left open where the match is weak. Size is stated for part of the rows, as once, few or many counts, or as a class when the clone is expanded.

J | D | V | size | CDR3 | DNA
TRBJ2-1 | NA | TRBV10-2 | NA | CARATSSYNEQFF | TGCGCCAGAGCGACTAGCTCCTACAATGAGCAGTTCTTC
TRBJ1-1 | TRBD1 | TRBV19 | NA | CASSIRTGRAEAFF | TGTGCCAGTAGTATAAGGACAGGGAGAGCTGAAGCTTTCTTT
TRBJ1-3 | NA | TRBV9 | NA | CASSVDLAQRNTIYF | TGTGCCAGCAGCGTAGATTTAGCACAGCGGAACACCATATATTTT
TRBJ2-5 | NA | TRBV7-2 | NA | CASSFAGAGETQYF | TGTGCCAGCAGTTTCGCTGGGGCGGGGGAGACCCAGTACTTC
TRBJ1-2 | NA | TRBV6-1 | NA | CASIRQPNYGYTF | TGTGCCAGCATAAGACAGCCTAACTATGGCTACACCTTC
TRBJ2-3 | NA | TRBV29-1 | NA | CSEGQLTDTQYF | TGCAGCGAAGGACAGCTCACAGATACGCAGTATTTT
TRBJ2-1 | TRBD2 | TRBV28 | once | CASRTLAGGLGSYNEQFF | TGTGCCAGCAGAACACTAGCGGGGGGGCTAGGCTCCTACAATGAGCAGTTCTTC
TRBJ1-1 | TRBD1 | TRBV19 | NA | CASAGDRESEAFF | TGTGCCAGTGCCGGCGACAGGGAATCTGAAGCTTTCTTT
TRBJ1-1 | TRBD1 | TRBV5-1 | few | CASTKQGGSEAFF | TGCGCCAGCACCAAACAGGGGGGCAGTGAAGCTTTCTTT
TRBJ1-5 | NA | TRBV15 | NA | CATSRDGGWGNQPQHF | TGTGCCACCAGCAGAGATGGAGGGTGGGGCAATCAGCCCCAGCATTTT
TRBJ2-7 | NA | TRBV6-1 | NA | CASSEFLYEQYF | TGTGCCAGCAGTGAATTTCTCTACGAGCAGTACTTC
TRBJ1-5 | NA | TRBV10-2 | few | CASSEGPGNQPQHF | TGCGCCAGCAGTGAGGGGCCGGGCAATCAGCCCCAGCATTTT
TRBJ1-4 | NA | TRBV29-1 | NA | CSVGRTANEKLFF | TGCAGCGTTGGAAGGACAGCTAATGAAAAACTGTTTTTT
TRBJ2-2 | NA | TRBV5-1 | NA | CASSLGQNTGELFF | TGCGCCAGCAGCCTGGGACAGAACACCGGGGAGCTGTTTTTT
TRBJ2-1 | TRBD2 | TRBV5-8 | few | CASSLFGGAGNEQFF | TGTGCCAGCAGCTTGTTCGGGGGGGCCGGGAATGAGCAGTTCTTC
TRBJ1-2 | TRBD1 | TRBV5-1 | NA | CASSSQGADYGYTF | TGCGCCAGCAGCTCACAGGGGGCGGACTATGGCTACACCTTC
TRBJ1-4 | TRBD1 | TRBV28 | NA | CASSLGQGVAEKLFF | TGTGCCAGCAGTCTGGGACAGGGGGTGGCTGAAAAACTGTTTTTT
TRBJ2-7 | NA | TRBV18 | once | CASSPREITYEQYF | TGTGCCAGCTCACCCCGGGAGATTACCTACGAGCAGTACTTC
TRBJ1-5 | NA | TRBV4-1 | NA | CASSQDGGGGDQPQHF | TGCGCCAGCAGCCAAGATGGCGGGGGTGGTGATCAGCCCCAGCATTTT
TRBJ1-2 | TRBD1 | TRBV5-4 | NA | CASSLEGQATIGYTF | TGTGCCAGCAGCTTGGAGGGACAGGCTACTATAGGCTACACCTTC
TRBJ2-3 | TRBD2 | TRBV11-2 | NA | CASSLDIAGGPGFTDTQYF | TGTGCCAGCAGCTTAGATATAGCGGGGGGCCCGGGATTCACAGATACGCAGTATTTT
TRBJ2-7 | NA | TRBV6-1 | NA | CASTYHYEQYF | TGTGCCAGCACCTACCACTACGAGCAGTACTTC
TRBJ2-1 | TRBD2 | TRBV4-1 | NA | CASSRSASGGVSSYNEQFF | TGCGCCAGCAGCCGTTCGGCTAGCGGGGGGGTTAGCTCCTACAATGAGCAGTTCTTC
TRBJ1-5 | NA | TRBV5-8 | NA | CASSLDVPDQPQHF | TGTGCCAGCAGCTTGGACGTCCCGGATCAGCCCCAGCATTTT
TRBJ2-5 | NA | TRBV7-6 | once | CASSLEGRGGETQYF | TGTGCCAGCAGCTTAGAGGGCAGGGGTGGAGAGACCCAGTACTTC
TRBJ1-1 | NA | TRBV28 | NA | CASSQPGLNAEAFF | TGTGCCAGCAGTCAGCCGGGATTGAACGCTGAAGCTTTCTTT
TRBJ2-2 | NA | TRBV5-1 | NA | CASSLATGITGELFF | TGCGCCAGCAGCTTGGCCACAGGAATCACCGGGGAGCTGTTTTTT